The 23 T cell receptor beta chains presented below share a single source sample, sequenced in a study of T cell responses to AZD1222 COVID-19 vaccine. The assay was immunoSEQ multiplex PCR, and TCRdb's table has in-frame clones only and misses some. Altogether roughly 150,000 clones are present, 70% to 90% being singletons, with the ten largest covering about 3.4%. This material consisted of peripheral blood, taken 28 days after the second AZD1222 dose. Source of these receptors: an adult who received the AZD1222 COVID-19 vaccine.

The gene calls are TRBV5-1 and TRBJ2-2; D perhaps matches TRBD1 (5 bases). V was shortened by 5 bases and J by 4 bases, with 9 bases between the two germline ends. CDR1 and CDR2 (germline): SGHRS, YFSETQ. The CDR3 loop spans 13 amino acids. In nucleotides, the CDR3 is TGCGCCAGCAGTCCGACAGTCACCGGGGAGCTGTTTTTT. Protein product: CASSPTVTGELFF.

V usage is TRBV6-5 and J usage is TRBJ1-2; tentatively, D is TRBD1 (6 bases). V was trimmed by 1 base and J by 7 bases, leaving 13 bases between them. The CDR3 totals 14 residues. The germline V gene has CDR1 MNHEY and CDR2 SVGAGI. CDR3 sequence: CASSYYTGNRGYTF. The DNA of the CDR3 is TGTGCCAGCAGTTACTATACAGGGAACCGTGGCTACACCTTC.

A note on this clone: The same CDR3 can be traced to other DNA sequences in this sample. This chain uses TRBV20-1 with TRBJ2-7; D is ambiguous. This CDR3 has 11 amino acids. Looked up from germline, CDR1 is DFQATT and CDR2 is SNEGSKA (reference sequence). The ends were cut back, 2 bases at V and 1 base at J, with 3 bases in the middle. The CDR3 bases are TGCAGTGCTAGATCGTCCTACGAGCAGTACTTC. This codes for CSARSSYEQYF.

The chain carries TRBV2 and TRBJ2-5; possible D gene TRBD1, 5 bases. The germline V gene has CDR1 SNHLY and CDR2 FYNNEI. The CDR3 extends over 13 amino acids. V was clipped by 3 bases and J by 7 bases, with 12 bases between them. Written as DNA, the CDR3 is TGTGCCAGCAGTGACTTGGTCCAGGGGACCCAGTACTTC. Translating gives CASSDLVQGTQYF.

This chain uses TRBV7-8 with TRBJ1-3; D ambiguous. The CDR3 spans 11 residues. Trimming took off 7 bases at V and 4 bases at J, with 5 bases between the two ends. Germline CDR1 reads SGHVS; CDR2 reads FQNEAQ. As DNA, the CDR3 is TGTGCCAGCACCCGAGGAAACACCATATATTTT. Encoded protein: CASTRGNTIYF. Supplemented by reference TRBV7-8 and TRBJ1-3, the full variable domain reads GAGVSQSPRYKVAKRGQDVALRCDPISGHVSLFWYQQALGQGPEFLTYFQNEAQLDKSGLPSDRFFAERPEGSVSTLKIQRTQQEDSAVYLCASTRGNTIYFGEGSWLTVV.

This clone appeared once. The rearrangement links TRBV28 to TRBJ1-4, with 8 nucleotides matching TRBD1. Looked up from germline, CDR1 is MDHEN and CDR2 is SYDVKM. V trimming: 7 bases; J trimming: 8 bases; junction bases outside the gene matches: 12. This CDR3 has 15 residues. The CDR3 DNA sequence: TGTGCCAGCAAAATTGTCCAGGGGGCGGGGGAAAAACTGTTTTTT. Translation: CASKIVQGAGEKLFF.

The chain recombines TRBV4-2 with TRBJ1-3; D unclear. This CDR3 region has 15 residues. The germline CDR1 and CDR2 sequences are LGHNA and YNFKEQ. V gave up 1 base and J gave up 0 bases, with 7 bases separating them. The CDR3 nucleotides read TGTGCCAGCAGCCAAGTGTCAAACTCTGGAAACACCATATATTTT. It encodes CASSQVSNSGNTIYF.

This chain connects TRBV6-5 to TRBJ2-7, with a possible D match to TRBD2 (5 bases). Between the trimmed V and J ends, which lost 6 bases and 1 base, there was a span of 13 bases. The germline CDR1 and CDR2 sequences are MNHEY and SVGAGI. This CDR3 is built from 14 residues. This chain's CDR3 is CASSFDGGSYEQYF. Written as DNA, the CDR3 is TGTGCCAGCAGCTTCGACGGAGGATCCTACGAGCAGTACTTC.

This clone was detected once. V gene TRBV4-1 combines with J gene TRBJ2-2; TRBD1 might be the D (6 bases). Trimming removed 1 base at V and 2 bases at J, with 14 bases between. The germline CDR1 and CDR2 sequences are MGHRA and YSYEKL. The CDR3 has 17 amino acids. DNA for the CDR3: TGCGCCAGCAGCCAAGCTCGCGACAGGACAAACACCGGGGAGCTGTTTTTT. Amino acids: CASSQARDRTNTGELFF.

CDR3 coding DNA: TGTGCCAGCAGTTATTTCAGGGATTATAATTCACCCCTCCACTTT. It translates to CASSYFRDYNSPLHF. The V and J genes are TRBV6-7 and TRBJ1-6, with a weak D call TRBD1 (5 bases). TRBV6-7 is given ORF status, its function remaining uncertain. CDR3 length equals 15 residues. Trimming pared 3 bases from V and 4 bases from J, leaving 10 bases between.

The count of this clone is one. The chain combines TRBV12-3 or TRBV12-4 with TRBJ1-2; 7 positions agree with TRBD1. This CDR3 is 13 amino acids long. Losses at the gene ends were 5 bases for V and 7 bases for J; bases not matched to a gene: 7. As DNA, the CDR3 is TGTGCCAGCAGTGCGACAGGGACGGTTGGCTACACCTTC. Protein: CASSATGTVGYTF.

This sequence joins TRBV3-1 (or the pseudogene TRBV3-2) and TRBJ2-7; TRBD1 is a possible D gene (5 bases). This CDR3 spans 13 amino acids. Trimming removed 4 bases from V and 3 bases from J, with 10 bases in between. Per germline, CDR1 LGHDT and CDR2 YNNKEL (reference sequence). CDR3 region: CASSRGPSYEQYF. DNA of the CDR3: TGTGCCAGCAGCCGGGGCCCGAGCTACGAGCAGTACTTC.

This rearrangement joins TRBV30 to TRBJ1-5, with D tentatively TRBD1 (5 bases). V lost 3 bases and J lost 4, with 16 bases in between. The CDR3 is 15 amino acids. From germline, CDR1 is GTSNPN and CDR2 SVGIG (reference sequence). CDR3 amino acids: CAWSGGVKGNQPQHF. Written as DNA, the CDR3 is TGTGCCTGGAGCGGCGGGGTGAAGGGGAATCAGCCCCAGCATTTT.

The DNA for the CDR3 is TGTGCCAGCAGCTTAAGCGGGGCGATGGACACTGAAGCTTTCTTT. It is translated as CASSLSGAMDTEAFF. The chain is built from TRBV7-2 and TRBJ1-1, with D tentatively TRBD1 (5 bases). Trimming pared 2 bases from V and 3 bases from J, leaving 13 bases between. The CDR3 contains 15 residues. Germline-derived CDR1 and CDR2 are SGHTA and FQGNSA. The full variable domain, its missing parts supplied by reference TRBV7-2 and TRBJ1-1, is GAGVSQSPSNKVTEKGKDVELRCDPISGHTALYWYRQSLGQGLEFLIYFQGNSAPDKSGLPSDRFSAERTGGSVSTLTIQRTQQEDSAVYLCASSLSGAMDTEAFFGQGTRLTVV.

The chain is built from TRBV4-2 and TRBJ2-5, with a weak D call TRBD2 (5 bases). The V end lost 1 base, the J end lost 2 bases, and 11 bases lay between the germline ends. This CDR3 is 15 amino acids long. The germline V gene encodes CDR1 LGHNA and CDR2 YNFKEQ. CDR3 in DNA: TGTGCCAGCAGCCAAGGTGCAAGGACTCAAGAGACCCAGTACTTC. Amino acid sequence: CASSQGARTQETQYF.

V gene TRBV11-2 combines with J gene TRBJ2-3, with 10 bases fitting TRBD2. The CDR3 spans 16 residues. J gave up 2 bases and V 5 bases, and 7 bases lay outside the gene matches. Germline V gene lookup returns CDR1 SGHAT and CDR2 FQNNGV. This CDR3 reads CASSPRAGGNTDTQYF. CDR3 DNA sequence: TGTGCCAGCAGCCCCCGAGCGGGAGGGAACACAGATACGCAGTATTTT.

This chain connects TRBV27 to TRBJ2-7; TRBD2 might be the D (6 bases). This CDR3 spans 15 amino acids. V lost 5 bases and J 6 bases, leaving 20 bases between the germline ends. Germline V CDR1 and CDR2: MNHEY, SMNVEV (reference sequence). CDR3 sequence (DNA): TGTGCCAGCAGTATAGACCCCGGGAGTTCGTCCGAGCAGTACTTC. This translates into CASSIDPGSSSEQYF.

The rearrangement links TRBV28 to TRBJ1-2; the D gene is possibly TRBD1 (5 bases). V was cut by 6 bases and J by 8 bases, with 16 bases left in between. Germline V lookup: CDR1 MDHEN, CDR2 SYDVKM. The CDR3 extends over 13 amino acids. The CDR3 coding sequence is TGTGCCAGCAGCCGAGAGGGTCGGGGCGGCTACACCTTC. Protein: CASSREGRGGYTF.

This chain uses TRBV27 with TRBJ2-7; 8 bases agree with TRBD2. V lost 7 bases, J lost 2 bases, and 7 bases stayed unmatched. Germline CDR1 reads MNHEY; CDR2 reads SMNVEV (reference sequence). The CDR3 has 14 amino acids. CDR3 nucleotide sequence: TGTGCCAGCAAGGAGCGGGGGAAAACCTACGAGCAGTACTTC. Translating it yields CASKERGKTYEQYF.

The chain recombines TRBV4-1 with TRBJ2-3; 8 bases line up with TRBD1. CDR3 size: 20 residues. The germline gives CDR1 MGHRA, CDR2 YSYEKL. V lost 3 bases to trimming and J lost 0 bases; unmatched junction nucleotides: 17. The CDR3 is CASSQKARDRSHASTDTQYF. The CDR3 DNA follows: TGCGCCAGCAGCCAGAAGGCCCGGGACAGGAGCCATGCTAGCACAGATACGCAGTATTTT.

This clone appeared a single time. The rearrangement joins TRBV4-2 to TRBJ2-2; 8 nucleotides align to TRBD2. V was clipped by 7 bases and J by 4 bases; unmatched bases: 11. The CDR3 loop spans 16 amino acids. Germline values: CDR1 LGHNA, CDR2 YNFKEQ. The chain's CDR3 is CASTSKGGGTTGELFF. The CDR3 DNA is TGTGCCAGCACCTCCAAAGGCGGGGGGACCACCGGGGAGCTGTTTTTT.

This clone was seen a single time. As DNA, the CDR3 is TGCAGCGCCCTGGTGGCAGGAGGGTACACTGAAGCTTTCTTT. Translated: CSALVAGGYTEAFF. The chain links TRBV29-1 to TRBJ1-1, with no clear D. This CDR3 region has 14 residues. Germline V lookup: CDR1 SQVTM, CDR2 ANQGSEA. The V end lost 7 bases, the J end lost 3 bases, and 18 bases lay between the germline ends.

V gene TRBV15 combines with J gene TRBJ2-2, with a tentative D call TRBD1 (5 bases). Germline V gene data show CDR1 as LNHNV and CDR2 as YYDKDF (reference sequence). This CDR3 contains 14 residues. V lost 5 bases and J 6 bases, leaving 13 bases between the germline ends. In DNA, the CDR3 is TGTGCCACCAGCGGAAGACAGCAGGCCGGGGAGCTGTTTTTT. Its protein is CATSGRQQAGELFF.